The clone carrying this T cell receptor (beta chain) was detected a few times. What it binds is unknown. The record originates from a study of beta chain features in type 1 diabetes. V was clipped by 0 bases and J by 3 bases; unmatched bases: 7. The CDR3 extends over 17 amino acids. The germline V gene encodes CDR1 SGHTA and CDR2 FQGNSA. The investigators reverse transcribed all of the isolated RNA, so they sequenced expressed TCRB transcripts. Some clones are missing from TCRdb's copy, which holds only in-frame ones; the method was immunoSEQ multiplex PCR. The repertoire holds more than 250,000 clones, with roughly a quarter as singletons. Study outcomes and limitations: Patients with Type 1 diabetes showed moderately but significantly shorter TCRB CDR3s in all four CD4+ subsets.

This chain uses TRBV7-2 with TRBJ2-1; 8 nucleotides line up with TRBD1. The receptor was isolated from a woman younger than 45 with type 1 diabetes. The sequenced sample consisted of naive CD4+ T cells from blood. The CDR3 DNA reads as TGTGCCAGCAGCTTAGCGCCCTCCGGGACAGGCTACAATGAGCAGTTCTTC. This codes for CASSLAPSGTGYNEQFF.